Listed below are T cell receptor beta chains from one sample, sequenced in a study of T cell responses to AZD1222 COVID-19 vaccine. Assay used: immunoSEQ multiplex PCR; TCRdb lists only in-frame clones, some missing. The profile shows 190,000 or so clones, 88% of them singletons. The material sequenced was peripheral blood, taken 28 days after the second AZD1222 dose. The receptor source for this set is an adult who received the AZD1222 COVID-19 vaccine. Both conserved end residues are part of each CDR3. The order of the fields is J gene, clone size, D gene, V gene, CDR3 DNA, CDR3 protein. A D gene is named only where the DNA matches it firmly. Rows give clone size only sometimes, using once, few, many, or a class for an expanded clone.

j_call: TRBJ2-5; clone_size: -; d_call: TRBD1; v_call: TRBV9; cdr3_nt: TGTGCCAGCAGCGTTGGACTGGGACAGCAAGAGACCCAGTACTTC; cdr3_aa: CASSVGLGQQETQYF
j_call: TRBJ2-3; clone_size: -; d_call: -; v_call: TRBV6-4; cdr3_nt: TGTGCCAGCAGTGAAGGTCCGGATACGCAGTATTTT; cdr3_aa: CASSEGPDTQYF
j_call: TRBJ1-2; clone_size: -; d_call: -; v_call: TRBV28; cdr3_nt: TGTGCCAGCAGCAAGCGGCCTGTTGGCTACACCTTC; cdr3_aa: CASSKRPVGYTF
j_call: TRBJ2-1; clone_size: -; d_call: TRBD1; v_call: TRBV7-2; cdr3_nt: TGTGCCAGCAGCCAGAGGGGACAGGGAGTAATAGCGGCCTACAATGAGCAGTTCTTC; cdr3_aa: CASSQRGQGVIAAYNEQFF
j_call: TRBJ2-2; clone_size: -; d_call: TRBD1; v_call: TRBV24-1; cdr3_nt: TGTGCCACCAGTCAACCGGGACAGGGGGCAACCGGGGAGCTGTTTTTT; cdr3_aa: CATSQPGQGATGELFF
j_call: TRBJ1-5; clone_size: -; d_call: -; v_call: TRBV10-3; cdr3_nt: TGTGCCATCAGCAAACAGGAGAGCAATCAGCCCCAGCATTTT; cdr3_aa: CAISKQESNQPQHF
j_call: TRBJ1-5; clone_size: once; d_call: -; v_call: TRBV28; cdr3_nt: TGTGCCAGCAGTTTACTAGGGGCAGGGCACTTGAGCAATCAGCCCCAGCATTTT; cdr3_aa: CASSLLGAGHLSNQPQHF
j_call: TRBJ1-4; clone_size: -; d_call: TRBD1; v_call: TRBV4-2; cdr3_nt: TGTGCCAGCAGCCAAGATGCCGGGACAGGGAATGAAAAACTGTTTTTT; cdr3_aa: CASSQDAGTGNEKLFF
j_call: TRBJ2-7; clone_size: -; d_call: -; v_call: TRBV29-1; cdr3_nt: TGCAGCGTTGAAGGGACCAGCCCCTACGAGCAGTACTTC; cdr3_aa: CSVEGTSPYEQYF
j_call: TRBJ2-3; clone_size: -; d_call: -; v_call: TRBV11-2; cdr3_nt: TGTGCCAGCTCGCCTGGGGCCCTTCGCACAGATACGCAGTATTTT; cdr3_aa: CASSPGALRTDTQYF
j_call: TRBJ2-2; clone_size: -; d_call: -; v_call: TRBV4-2; cdr3_nt: TGTGCCAGCAGCCAAGGCCGGGACCCCAACACCGGGGAGCTGTTTTTT; cdr3_aa: CASSQGRDPNTGELFF
j_call: TRBJ1-5; clone_size: -; d_call: -; v_call: TRBV5-8; cdr3_nt: TGTGCCAGCATACATCAGCCCCAGCATTTT; cdr3_aa: CASIHQPQHF
j_call: TRBJ1-2; clone_size: -; d_call: -; v_call: TRBV4-2; cdr3_nt: TGTGCCAGCAGCCAACCTAACAGGGACTATGGCTACACCTTC; cdr3_aa: CASSQPNRDYGYTF
j_call: TRBJ2-7; clone_size: -; d_call: -; v_call: TRBV21-1; cdr3_nt: TGTGCCAGCAGCAAAGTGCGGCGGACTTTTGCCTACGAGCAGTACTTC; cdr3_aa: CASSKVRRTFAYEQYF
j_call: TRBJ2-1; clone_size: -; d_call: -; v_call: TRBV4-1; cdr3_nt: TGCGCCAGCAGCCTTTGGGCACTCAAATACAATGAGCAGTTCTTC; cdr3_aa: CASSLWALKYNEQFF
j_call: TRBJ2-7; clone_size: -; d_call: -; v_call: TRBV6-5; cdr3_nt: TGTGCCAGCATGGGGGGCTTGGGAGAGCAGTACTTC; cdr3_aa: CASMGGLGEQYF